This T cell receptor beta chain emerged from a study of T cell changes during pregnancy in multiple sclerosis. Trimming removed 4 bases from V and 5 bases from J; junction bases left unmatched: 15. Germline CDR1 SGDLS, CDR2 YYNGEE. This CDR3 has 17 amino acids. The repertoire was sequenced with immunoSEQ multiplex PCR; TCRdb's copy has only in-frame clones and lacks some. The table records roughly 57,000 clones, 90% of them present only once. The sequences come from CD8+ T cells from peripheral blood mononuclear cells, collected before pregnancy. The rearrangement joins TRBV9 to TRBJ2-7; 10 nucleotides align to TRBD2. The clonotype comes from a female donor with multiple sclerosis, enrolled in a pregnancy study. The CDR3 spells CASSTQVASGGSDEQYF. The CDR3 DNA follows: TGTGCCAGCAGCACCCAGGTGGCTAGCGGGGGTTCAGACGAGCAGTACTTC. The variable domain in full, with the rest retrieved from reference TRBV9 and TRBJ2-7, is DSGVTQTPKHLITATGQRVTLRCSPRSGDLSVYWYQQSLDQGLQFLIQYYNGEERAKGNILERFSAQQFPDLHSELNLSSLELGDSALYFCASSTQVASGGSDEQYFGPGTRLTVT.